A single sample gave rise to the 29 T cell receptor beta chains below, sequenced in a study of graft-versus-host responses after intestinal transplantation. Repertoires were generated with immunoSEQ multiplex PCR, while TCRdb's copy carries only in-frame clones and drops some. The data contain 50,000 to 75,000 clones, almost 95% of them singletons. No antigen is known for these receptors. This sample comprised unstimulated CD4+ T cells sorted from spleen or lymph node cells, obtained before transplant. The origin of the receptors is a human donor who was the organ donor for an intestinal transplant.

The chain carries TRBV6-5 and TRBJ1-2, with D unresolved. Looked up from germline, CDR1 is MNHEY and CDR2 is SVGAGI. There are 13 residues in the CDR3. V was trimmed by 0 bases and J by 8 bases, leaving 10 bases between them. The CDR3 DNA is TGTGCCAGCAGTTACTCGGGCCTACCCGGCTACACCTTC. Residues: CASSYSGLPGYTF.

The chain combines TRBV6-5 with TRBJ2-5; D gene uncertain. V lost 0 bases to trimming and J lost 1 base, with 6 bases between them. CDR1 and CDR2 from the germline V gene are MNHEY and SVGAGI. This CDR3 region has 14 residues. The CDR3 nucleotides read TGTGCCAGCAGTTACTCGAACCTCCAAGAGACCCAGTACTTC. It specifies CASSYSNLQETQYF.

This CDR3 is CASSFGTSDYEQYF. In DNA, the CDR3 is TGCGCCAGCAGCTTCGGGACTAGCGACTACGAGCAGTACTTC. This sequence joins TRBV5-1 and TRBJ2-7; 10 bases line up with TRBD2. The J segment lost 3 bases and the V segment lost 2 bases, leaving 2 bases of the junction unmatched. Germline CDR1 reads SGHRS; CDR2 reads YFSETQ. The CDR3 covers 14 residues.

This chain links TRBV19 with TRBJ1-2; 11 positions agree with TRBD1. CDR1 is LNHDA, CDR2 SQIVND, per germline (reference sequence). The J segment lost 4 bases and the V segment lost 7 bases, leaving 5 bases of the junction unmatched. The CDR3 is 14 residues long. CDR3 DNA: TGTGCCAGTACCGCCGGGACAGGGGGCTATGGCTACACCTTC. Its translation: CASTAGTGGYGYTF.

J is TRBJ1-1 and V is TRBV1; whether TRBD1, the table's D call, matches the DNA was not checked. TRBV1 corresponds to a pseudogene. This CDR3 region has 13 residues. The CDR3 spells CTSSQDTRGEAFF. In nucleotides, the CDR3 is TGCACCAGCAGCCAAGATACGAGGGGGGAAGCTTTCTTT.

In its sample, this clone was seen once. The rearrangement joins TRBV19 to TRBJ2-3; 9 bases agree with TRBD1. The CDR3 sequence is 15 residues long. J lost 1 base, V lost 6 bases, and 5 bases had no gene match. Germline loops: CDR1 LNHDA, CDR2 SQIVND (reference sequence). The CDR3 is CASSPRDRGTDTQYF. The DNA of the CDR3 is TGTGCCAGTAGCCCCCGGGACAGGGGCACAGATACGCAGTATTTT. The whole variable domain, filled in from reference TRBV19 and TRBJ2-3, reads DGGITQSPKYLFRKEGQNVTLSCEQNLNHDAMYWYRQDPGQGLRLIYYSQIVNDFQKGDIAEGYSVSREKKESFPLTVTSAQKNPTAFYLCASSPRDRGTDTQYFGPGTRLTVL.

The chain links TRBV6-5 to TRBJ2-5, with D unclear. Germline V gene data show CDR1 as MNHEY and CDR2 as SVGAGI. V shed 0 bases and J shed 5 bases, with 7 bases lying between them. This CDR3 has 13 amino acids. CDR3 DNA: TGTGCCAGCAGTTACTCGGGGAAGGAGACCCAGTACTTC. This codes for CASSYSGKETQYF.

The V gene is TRBV7-9, the J gene TRBJ1-4; tentative D call: TRBD1 (6 bases). From germline, CDR1 is SEHNR and CDR2 FQNEAQ (reference sequence). The CDR3 is 15 residues long. Trimming removed 5 bases at V and 1 base at J, with 11 bases between. The CDR3 nucleotides are TGTGCCAGCAGCCCGGGACATTTAACTAATGAAAAACTGTTTTTT. This sequence encodes CASSPGHLTNEKLFF.

As concerns this clone: The same CDR3 is also encoded by other DNA sequences in this sample. This sequence joins TRBV7-9 and TRBJ1-2; tentative D call: TRBD1 (5 bases). Germline V CDR1 and CDR2: SEHNR, FQNEAQ (reference sequence). Trimming removed 1 base from V and 6 bases from J, with 12 bases in between. The CDR3 is 14 residues long. The CDR3 spells CASSLGYQGHGYTF. The CDR3 DNA is TGTGCCAGCAGCTTAGGATACCAGGGACATGGCTACACCTTC.

This chain links TRBV5-1 with TRBJ2-5, with D perhaps TRBD1 or TRBD2 (5 bases each). Trimming shortened V by 4 bases and J by 5 bases, and 12 bases separated the two germline ends. There are 13 residues in the CDR3. Germline CDR1 is SGHRS and CDR2 is YFSETQ. CDR3 nucleotides: TGCGCCAGCAGCGTGGGGACGGTGGAGACCCAGTACTTC. This codes for CASSVGTVETQYF.

V usage is TRBV18 and J usage is TRBJ1-1; D is uncertain. The germline V gene encodes CDR1 KGHSH and CDR2 LQKENI. Trimming shortened V by 3 bases and J by 0 bases, and 11 bases separated the two germline ends. There are 15 residues in the CDR3. DNA of the CDR3: TGTGCCAGCTCACCGTTGTCGATCATGAACACTGAAGCTTTCTTT. This encodes CASSPLSIMNTEAFF.

The chain carries TRBV7-9 and TRBJ2-1, with 9 bases fitting TRBD1. Per the germline V gene, CDR1 is SEHNR and CDR2 is FQNEAQ (reference sequence). The length of the CDR3 is 17 residues. The ends lost 4 bases at V and 0 bases at J; junction bases unmatched: 7. This chain's CDR3 is CASSSRQGVSSYNEQFF. CDR3 coding DNA: TGTGCCAGCAGCTCAAGACAGGGGGTGAGCTCCTACAATGAGCAGTTCTTC.

This clone was seen just once. The V gene is TRBV11-2, the J gene TRBJ2-3; a possible D gene is TRBD1 (5 bases). Germline V CDR1 and CDR2: SGHAT, FQNNGV. V was clipped by 2 bases and J by 0 bases, with 9 bases between them. The CDR3 is 15 amino acids. CDR3 region: CASSLFRQSTDTQYF. CDR3 bases: TGTGCCAGCAGCTTATTTCGACAGAGCACAGATACGCAGTATTTT.

The rearrangement uses TRBV11-2 and TRBJ2-7; possibly TRBD1 for D (6 bases). Trimming removed 2 bases at V and 4 bases at J, with 12 bases between. This CDR3 is 14 amino acids long. Looked up from germline, CDR1 is SGHAT and CDR2 is FQNNGV. In DNA form, the CDR3 reads TGTGCCAGCAGCTTAATCGGGACAAGTTACGAGCAGTACTTC. The encoded protein is CASSLIGTSYEQYF.

This chain joins TRBV20-1 and TRBJ2-3; D unresolved. V was clipped by 5 bases and J by 4 bases, with 7 bases between them. The CDR3 sequence is 11 residues long. Germline V gene sequence: CDR1 DFQATT, CDR2 SNEGSKA (reference sequence). CDR3 sequence (DNA): TGCAGTGCTGGCAGAGCAGATACGCAGTATTTT. It translates to CSAGRADTQYF.

The chain has TRBV5-1 and TRBJ1-4; D remains unclear. Germline values: CDR1 SGHRS, CDR2 YFSETQ. The CDR3 contains 14 residues. The V end lost 1 base, the J end lost 8 bases, and 12 bases lay between the germline ends. The CDR3 here is CASSLQGMGEKLFF. The CDR3 DNA follows: TGCGCCAGCAGCTTGCAAGGGATGGGGGAAAAACTGTTTTTT.

The chain uses TRBV15 and TRBJ2-7, with D perhaps matching TRBD1 or TRBD2 (5 bases each). This CDR3 comprises 15 residues. Trimming took off 4 bases at V and 5 bases at J, with 18 bases between the two ends. Germline V CDR1 and CDR2: LNHNV, YYDKDF (reference sequence). CDR3 residues: CATSTKWDLYHEQYF. As DNA, the CDR3 is TGTGCCACCAGCACGAAATGGGACCTTTACCACGAGCAGTACTTC.

The chain employs TRBV14 and TRBJ1-1, with 7 bases lining up with TRBD1. CDR3 length: 14 amino acids. V was pared by 4 bases and J by 6 bases, with 8 bases of the junction left unmatched. Germline CDR1 is SGHDN and CDR2 is FVKESK. CDR3 protein: CASSRARGRPEAFF. The CDR3 nucleotides read TGTGCCAGCAGCCGAGCAAGGGGGCGTCCTGAAGCTTTCTTT.

The chain links TRBV11-3 to TRBJ2-3; D may be TRBD1 (6 bases). Germline assignment: CDR1 SGHNT and CDR2 YENEEA. V shed 2 bases and J shed 1 base, with 10 bases lying between them. The CDR3 extends over 15 amino acids. CDR3 sequence reads: CASSLQGQGTDTQYF. The CDR3 nucleotides read TGTGCCAGCAGCTTACAGGGGCAGGGCACAGATACGCAGTATTTT.

The V call is TRBV29-1, the J call TRBJ1-1, with D perhaps TRBD1 (5 bases). Germline V CDR1 and CDR2: SQVTM, ANQGSEA. CDR3 size: 13 residues. V gave up 4 bases and J gave up 2 bases, with 11 bases separating them. The CDR3 reads CSVVPGTNTEAFF. The CDR3 nucleotides are TGCAGCGTTGTTCCGGGGACCAACACTGAAGCTTTCTTT.

The J gene is TRBJ1-1, the V gene TRBV6-5, with 8 bases identical to TRBD1. This CDR3 contains 14 residues. V gave up 8 bases and J gave up 2 bases; unmatched junction bases: 7. Per germline, CDR1 MNHEY and CDR2 SVGAGI. CDR3 bases: TGTGCCAGCCAGGGGGCGGGAGGTAACACTGAAGCTTTCTTT. It is translated as CASQGAGGNTEAFF.

This chain links TRBV7-2 with TRBJ1-1, with unresolved D. The CDR3 has 13 amino acids. Per the germline V gene, CDR1 is SGHTA and CDR2 is FQGNSA. V lost 4 bases and J 4 bases, leaving 10 bases between the germline ends. CDR3 sequence reads: CASSSQLGTEAFF. For the CDR3, the DNA is TGTGCCAGCAGCTCTCAGCTGGGCACTGAAGCTTTCTTT.

The J gene is TRBJ2-3, the V gene TRBV11-1; 8 bases agree with TRBD2. Germline-derived CDR1 and CDR2 are SGHAT and FQDESV (reference sequence). The CDR3 has 14 residues. J lost 3 bases, V lost 3 bases, and 2 bases had no gene match. In DNA form, the CDR3 reads TGTGCCAGCAGCTTTGTAGCGGGGACAGATACGCAGTATTTT. Its translation is CASSFVAGTDTQYF. Combining the CDR3 with reference TRBV11-1 and TRBJ2-3 gives the whole variable domain EAEVAQSPRYKITEKSQAVAFWCDPISGHATLYWYRQILGQGPELLVQFQDESVVDDSQLPKDRFSAERLKGVDSTLKIQPAELGDSAMYLCASSFVAGTDTQYFGPGTRLTVL.

As DNA, the CDR3 is TGCGCCAGCAGCCAAGAAGCGAGCGGGGGGGCTCAAGAGACCCAGTACTTC. It yields the protein CASSQEASGGAQETQYF. This chain uses TRBV4-1 with TRBJ2-5; TRBD2 matches at 10 bases. Germline CDR1 is MGHRA and CDR2 is YSYEKL. V trimming: 0 bases; J trimming: 2 bases; junction bases outside the gene matches: 6. The CDR3 contains 17 residues.

V is TRBV7-2 and J is TRBJ2-7, with D possibly being TRBD2 (5 bases). CDR1 SGHTA and CDR2 FQGNSA come from the germline V gene. V lost 4 bases and J 3 bases, leaving 13 bases between the germline ends. CDR3 size: 14 residues. As DNA, the CDR3 is TGTGCCAGCAGCTCGTTAGCGCACCACTACGAGCAGTACTTC. Protein sequence: CASSSLAHHYEQYF.

V gene TRBV30 combines with J gene TRBJ2-3; D gene ambiguous. Trimming took 1 base from V and 6 from J, leaving 14 bases between them. Germline CDR1 is GTSNPN and CDR2 is SVGIG (reference sequence). CDR3 length: 14 residues. The CDR3 bases are TGTGCCTGGAGTGGTTTCCTTTTTGGGGATACGCAGTATTTT. Translation gives CAWSGFLFGDTQYF. Looking up the rest from reference TRBV30 and TRBJ2-3 gives the full variable domain: SQTIHQWPATLVQPVGSPLSLECTVEGTSNPNLYWYRQAAGRGLQLLFYSVGIGQISSEVPQNLSASRPQDRQFILSSKKLLLSDSGFYLCAWSGFLFGDTQYFGPGTRLTVL.

The V call is TRBV19, the J call TRBJ1-6, with a tentative D call TRBD1 (6 bases). The V and J ends lost 7 bases and 9 bases respectively, with 16 bases between them. The CDR3 spans 14 residues. Germline V gives CDR1 LNHDA, CDR2 SQIVND (reference sequence). In nucleotides, the CDR3 is TGTGCCAGTAAGGTGCCAGGGGACATTTCACCCCTCCACTTT. This sequence encodes CASKVPGDISPLHF.

The J gene is TRBJ2-2, the V gene TRBV9, with a tentative D call TRBD2 (6 bases). The CDR3 extends over 15 amino acids. V was shortened by 3 bases and J by 0 bases, with 9 bases between the two germline ends. Germline V CDR1 and CDR2: SGDLS, YYNGEE. The CDR3 protein is CASSAGTSNTGELFF. CDR3 sequence (DNA): TGTGCCAGCAGCGCCGGGACTTCGAACACCGGGGAGCTGTTTTTT.

CDR3 nucleotides: TGTGCCAGCAGCTCATCCGATGGGAAGACCCAGTACTTC. Translated, it gives CASSSSDGKTQYF. The chain couples TRBV7-2 to TRBJ2-5; D remains unclear. This CDR3 contains 13 residues. V shed 4 bases and J shed 6 bases, with 12 bases lying between them. The germline CDR1 and CDR2 sequences are SGHTA and FQGNSA.